These 19 T cell receptor beta chains share one sample of origin, sequenced in a study of T cells in tumors after PD-1 blockade. Profiled with immunoSEQ multiplex PCR; TCRdb holds only in-frame clones, not every one. This table has around 4,900 clones, about three fifths appearing once. Sequencing was performed on tumor tissue, taken after anti-PD-1 treatment. These receptor sequences come from a human donor with basal cell carcinoma.

This clone was recorded a few times. The chain carries TRBV5-4 and TRBJ2-7, with a possible D match to TRBD1 (8 bases). Trimming took 3 bases from V and 7 from J, leaving 17 bases between them. Germline V CDR1 and CDR2: SGHNT, YYREEE (reference sequence). This CDR3 is built from 14 residues. This CDR3 is CASSSNQQGGEQYF. As DNA, the CDR3 is TGTGCCAGCAGCTCCAACCAACAGGGGGGGGAGCAGTACTTC.

This clone is classed as medium-sized (0.01 to 0.1%). The chain joins TRBV28 to TRBJ2-3; 9 bases map to TRBD2. The germline V gene has CDR1 MDHEN and CDR2 SYDVKM. Trimming took 3 bases from V and 7 from J; bases not matched to a gene: 11. This CDR3 spans 16 amino acids. Here the CDR3 reads CASSFQASGMSNTQYF. Here the CDR3 DNA reads TGTGCCAGCAGTTTTCAGGCTAGCGGGATGAGTAATACGCAGTATTTT. The variable domain in full, with the rest retrieved from reference TRBV28 and TRBJ2-3, is DVKVTQSSRYLVKRTGEKVFLECVQDMDHENMFWYRQDPGLGLRLIYFSYDVKMKEKGDIPEGYSVSREKKERFSLILESASTNQTSMYLCASSFQASGMSNTQYFGPGTRLTVL.

The chain employs TRBV27 and TRBJ1-5; no clear D gene. The CDR3 sequence is 15 residues long. CDR1 and CDR2 (germline): MNHEY, SMNVEV (reference sequence). Trimming removed 5 bases from V and 5 bases from J, with 16 bases in between. CDR3 in DNA: TGTGCCAGCAGTCCTATTGCCTCCCGGGATCAGCCCCAGCATTTT. Protein product: CASSPIASRDQPQHF.

The CDR3 nucleotides read TGTGCCAGCAGCTTGGGTGGAGCTAACTATGGCTACACCTTC. Its translation: CASSLGGANYGYTF. This chain uses TRBV5-4 with TRBJ1-2; no clear D gene. Trimming removed 0 bases at V and 0 bases at J, with 6 bases between. This CDR3 has 14 amino acids. Germline V CDR1 and CDR2: SGHNT, YYREEE (reference sequence).

The chain combines TRBV27 with TRBJ2-1; weak D call: TRBD1 (8 bases). V was shortened by 6 bases and J by 2 bases, with 20 bases between the two germline ends. In germline, CDR1 is MNHEY, CDR2 SMNVEV (reference sequence). The CDR3 loop spans 17 amino acids. The CDR3 protein is CASSEGGTGSPYNEQFF. CDR3 nucleotides: TGTGCCAGCAGCGAGGGGGGGACAGGTTCCCCCTACAATGAGCAGTTCTTC.

The rearrangement uses TRBV7-9 and TRBJ2-7, with 9 bases identical to TRBD2. After removal of 7 bases from V and 6 bases from J, the junction contained 13 bases not matched to a gene. Germline CDR1 SEHNR, CDR2 FQNEAQ (reference sequence). CDR3 length equals 15 residues. CDR3 DNA: TGTGCCAGCACCCCCCGCGGGGGGGGGACGTCCGAGCAGTACTTC. Translated: CASTPRGGGTSEQYF.

The chain couples TRBV3-1 (or the pseudogene TRBV3-2) to TRBJ1-2; no definite D call. V was cut by 1 base and J by 5 bases, with 11 bases left in between. Germline values: CDR1 LGHDT, CDR2 YNNKEL (reference sequence). The CDR3 totals 14 residues. The CDR3 DNA sequence: TGTGCCAGCAGCCAAGGCGCGGCCAAGTATGGCTACACCTTC. This sequence encodes CASSQGAAKYGYTF.

The chain couples TRBV5-6 to TRBJ2-3; D perhaps matches TRBD1 (5 bases). CDR3 length: 15 residues. V lost 0 bases and J 1 base, leaving 9 bases between the germline ends. Germline V gene sequence: CDR1 SGHDT, CDR2 YYEEEE. The CDR3 bases are TGTGCCAGCAGCTTGGGGGGCGCGGGCACAGATACGCAGTATTTT. This sequence encodes CASSLGGAGTDTQYF.

J is TRBJ2-5 and V is TRBV7-8; a weak D match, TRBD1 (7 bases). This CDR3 comprises 14 residues. The V gene's germline CDR1 is SGHVS and CDR2 FQNEAQ. V dropped 6 bases and J dropped 5 bases, with 16 bases sitting between them. DNA for the CDR3: TGTGCCAGCAGTCGACAGGGAGGTGTGGAGACCCAGTACTTC. Its translation is CASSRQGGVETQYF.

The chain carries TRBV7-2 and TRBJ2-1; tentative D call: TRBD1 (6 bases). The CDR3 loop spans 13 amino acids. V was shortened by 3 bases and J by 9 bases, with 12 bases between the two germline ends. Looked up from germline, CDR1 is SGHTA and CDR2 is FQGNSA. CDR3 in DNA: TGTGCCAGCAGCTTCACAGGGCTTGGTGAGCAGTTCTTC. It specifies CASSFTGLGEQFF.

The V and J genes are TRBV6-5 and TRBJ2-7; D possibly uses TRBD1 or TRBD2 (5 bases each). The CDR3 spans 13 residues. Germline assignment: CDR1 MNHEY and CDR2 SVGAGI. Trimming shortened V by 8 bases and J by 6 bases, and 17 bases separated the two germline ends. CDR3 region: CASGLRGPREQYF. The DNA of the CDR3 is TGTGCCAGCGGGCTTCGGGGCCCTCGCGAGCAGTACTTC.

The rearrangement uses TRBV28 and TRBJ1-3; 7 positions agree with TRBD1. CDR1 is MDHEN and CDR2 is SYDVKM in the germline V gene. With V trimmed by 6 bases and J by 2 bases, 13 bases remained unmatched. The CDR3 is made up of 17 amino acids. In DNA form, the CDR3 reads TGTGCCAGCAGGGGCGAATCACTCGGGACAGCTGGAAACACCATATATTTT. Amino acid sequence: CASRGESLGTAGNTIYF. Looking up the rest from reference TRBV28 and TRBJ1-3 gives the full variable domain: DVKVTQSSRYLVKRTGEKVFLECVQDMDHENMFWYRQDPGLGLRLIYFSYDVKMKEKGDIPEGYSVSREKKERFSLILESASTNQTSMYLCASRGESLGTAGNTIYFGEGSWLTVV.

This clone has just a few counts. The V gene is TRBV15, the J gene TRBJ2-7; possibly TRBD2 for D (6 bases). This CDR3 has 14 amino acids. CDR1 is LNHNV, CDR2 YYDKDF, per germline (reference sequence). Trimming pared 0 bases from V and 2 bases from J, leaving 8 bases between. The CDR3 nucleotides are TGTGCCACCAGCAGAGATGGGGGGACCTACGAGCAGTACTTC. Translating it yields CATSRDGGTYEQYF.

This chain joins TRBV27 and TRBJ2-5; D is perhaps TRBD1 (5 bases). V shed 7 bases and J shed 4 bases, with 13 bases lying between them. The CDR3 has 13 residues. The germline V gene has CDR1 MNHEY and CDR2 SMNVEV (reference sequence). CDR3 region: CASTPQGGETQYF. The CDR3 DNA is TGTGCCAGCACCCCTCAGGGTGGAGAGACCCAGTACTTC.

This chain links TRBV10-3 with TRBJ1-2; D may be TRBD1 (5 bases). Germline V gene data show CDR1 as ENHRY and CDR2 as SYGVKD. The CDR3 contains 15 residues. Trimming took 8 bases from V and 0 from J, leaving 16 bases between them. This chain's CDR3 is CAIVQGKGANYGYTF. As DNA, the CDR3 is TGTGCCATCGTGCAGGGAAAAGGTGCTAACTATGGCTACACCTTC.

This clone turned up a few times. The chain is built from TRBV30 and TRBJ1-6, with D perhaps matching TRBD1 (6 bases). This CDR3 spans 13 amino acids. V lost 2 bases and J 5 bases, leaving 7 bases between the germline ends. The V gene's germline CDR1 is GTSNPN and CDR2 SVGIG (reference sequence). The CDR3, as DNA: TGTGCCTGGAGTCCAGGGGATAATTCACCCCTCCACTTT. It encodes CAWSPGDNSPLHF.

This clone was counted once. The rearrangement links TRBV13 to TRBJ1-1; 7 bases fit TRBD1. After removal of 5 bases from V and 4 bases from J, the junction contained 7 bases not matched to a gene. The germline CDR1 and CDR2 sequences are PRHDT and FYEKMQ (reference sequence). The CDR3 length is 14 residues. The CDR3 reads CASSRQGEGTEAFF. CDR3 coding DNA: TGTGCCAGCAGCAGGCAGGGGGAGGGCACTGAAGCTTTCTTT.

The V and J genes are TRBV28 and TRBJ1-5; no clear D gene. The germline V and J ends were trimmed by 2 bases and 4 bases, with 12 bases remaining between them. Germline CDR1 reads MDHEN; CDR2 reads SYDVKM. The CDR3 length is 15 residues. The CDR3 loop is CASSLEALGNQPQHF. CDR3 sequence (DNA): TGTGCCAGCAGTTTAGAGGCCCTGGGGAATCAGCCCCAGCATTTT.

The rearrangement uses TRBV29-1 and TRBJ2-7; D not resolved. Germline values: CDR1 SQVTM, CDR2 ANQGSEA. V was shortened by 6 bases and J by 2 bases, with 8 bases between the two germline ends. The CDR3 has 11 amino acids. The CDR3 DNA reads TGCAGCGTAGTGGTGACCTACGAGCAGTACTTC. It encodes CSVVVTYEQYF.